These 25 T cell receptor beta chains originate from one sample sequenced in a study of beta chain features in type 1 diabetes. Study conclusions and caveats: Moderate yet significant TCRB CDR3 shortening was seen in Type 1 diabetes patients in all four CD4+ subsets.

Every isolated RNA sample was fully reverse transcribed, so sequencing captured expressed TCRB transcripts. The assay was immunoSEQ multiplex PCR, and TCRdb's table has in-frame clones only and misses some. Of under 350,000 clones listed, approximately 25% are singletons. For these receptors, no antigen is known. Sequencing was carried out using naive CD4+ T cells from blood. The receptors stem from a woman aged 25 to 39 with type 1 diabetes.

V gene TRBV9 combines with J gene TRBJ2-5, with 11 nucleotides matching TRBD2. Germline CDR1 and CDR2: SGDLS and YYNGEE. The CDR3 is made up of 18 amino acids. With 0 bases clipped from V and 2 bases from J, the junction kept 9 bases outside the gene matches. CDR3 in amino acids: CASSVGEGTSGSQETQYF. The CDR3 DNA reads TGTGCCAGCAGCGTAGGGGAGGGGACTAGCGGATCACAAGAGACCCAGTACTTC.

This clone appeared a few times. CDR3 sequence: CASSPGLAGDREQFF. CDR3 coding DNA: TGTGCCAGCAGCCCCGGACTAGCGGGAGACCGTGAGCAGTTCTTC. This chain connects TRBV5-6 to TRBJ2-1, with 13 nucleotides matching TRBD2. The CDR3 is 15 residues long. J lost 9 bases, V lost 4 bases, and 7 bases had no gene match. CDR1 and CDR2 from the germline V gene are SGHDT and YYEEEE.

The table lists this clone with a few counts. V is TRBV30 and J is TRBJ2-7; TRBD1 might be the D (6 bases). This CDR3 is built from 10 residues. Germline CDR1 reads GTSNPN; CDR2 reads SVGIG (reference sequence). This CDR3 reads CNRETNEQYF. The CDR3 DNA follows: TGTAACAGGGAGACGAACGAGCAGTACTTC.

The CDR3: CAWSVEGQGSSYEQYF. CDR3 nucleotides: TGTGCCTGGAGTGTAGAGGGACAGGGGAGCTCCTACGAGCAGTACTTC. The genes are TRBV30 and TRBJ2-7, with 10 bases lining up with TRBD1. The CDR3 consists of 16 residues. Germline CDR1 is GTSNPN and CDR2 is SVGIG (reference sequence). The ends lost 0 bases at V and 0 bases at J; junction bases unmatched: 5.

The chain joins TRBV30 to TRBJ2-1, with 14 bases aligning to TRBD2. The CDR3 extends over 14 amino acids. V lost 2 bases, J lost 9 bases, and 3 bases stayed unmatched. Germline lookup yields CDR1 GTSNPN and CDR2 SVGIG (reference sequence). The CDR3 DNA is TGTGCCTGGAGTCCGGGACTAGCGGGAGTTGAGCAGTTCTTC. Translation: CAWSPGLAGVEQFF.

This clone has only a few counts. CDR3 region: CASSGQRNQPQHF. The CDR3 nucleotides are TGTGCCAGTAGCGGACAAAGAAATCAGCCCCAGCATTTT. The V call is TRBV19, the J call TRBJ1-5; D possibly corresponds to TRBD1 (5 bases). Looked up from germline, CDR1 is LNHDA and CDR2 is SQIVND (reference sequence). The CDR3 is 13 residues long. Trimming shortened V by 6 bases and J by 4 bases, and 10 bases separated the two germline ends.

This clone appeared a few times. The chain couples TRBV11-2 to TRBJ2-7, with a tentative D call TRBD1 (6 bases). The CDR3 is made up of 13 amino acids. CDR1 and CDR2 (germline): SGHAT, FQNNGV. V was shortened by 10 bases and J by 0 bases, with 13 bases between the two germline ends. The CDR3 DNA is TGTGCCACCGGACAGTACAACTCCTACGAGCAGTACTTC. Its translation: CATGQYNSYEQYF. Supplemented by reference TRBV11-2 and TRBJ2-7, the full variable domain reads EAGVAQSPRYKIIEKRQSVAFWCNPISGHATLYWYQQILGQGPKLLIQFQNNGVVDDSQLPKDRFSAERLKGVDSTLKIQPAKLEDSAVYLCATGQYNSYEQYFGPGTRLTVT.

V usage is TRBV28 and J usage is TRBJ2-1; D is uncertain. There are 12 residues in the CDR3. Per germline, CDR1 MDHEN and CDR2 SYDVKM. Between the trimmed V and J ends, which lost 3 bases and 8 bases, there was a span of 8 bases. Written as DNA, the CDR3 is TGTGCCAGCAGTTTTCGAGAGCATGAGCAGTTCTTC. As protein: CASSFREHEQFF.

V is TRBV25-1 and J is TRBJ1-2; no clear D gene. The CDR3 is 11 amino acids. Germline-derived CDR1 and CDR2 are MGHDK and SYGVNS. Deletions cut 2 bases from V and 12 bases from J, with 10 bases between. The CDR3 region is CASSEDLGHTF. The DNA for the CDR3 is TGTGCCAGCAGTGAAGATCTGGGCCACACCTTC.

This rearrangement joins TRBV7-8 to TRBJ2-5, with 10 bases identical to TRBD2. The CDR3 runs to 14 residues. Losses at the gene ends were 5 bases for V and 4 bases for J; bases not matched to a gene: 4. The germline gives CDR1 SGHVS, CDR2 FQNEAQ. The CDR3 protein is CASSPPSGRETQYF. For the CDR3, the DNA is TGTGCCAGCAGCCCCCCTAGCGGGAGAGAGACCCAGTACTTC.

The sample holds a few counts of this clone. V is TRBV7-8 and J is TRBJ1-2, with 7 positions matching TRBD1. V lost 5 bases, J lost 5 bases, and 8 bases stayed unmatched. CDR1 SGHVS and CDR2 FQNEAQ come from the germline V gene. This CDR3 spans 14 amino acids. CDR3 sequence reads: CASSLKTGMYGYTF. The CDR3 DNA reads as TGTGCCAGCAGCCTTAAGACAGGGATGTATGGCTACACCTTC.

The gene calls are TRBV6-6 and TRBJ2-5; 9 positions match TRBD2. Germline CDR1 reads MNHNY; CDR2 reads SVGAGI (reference sequence). J was trimmed by 3 bases and V by 2 bases; bases with no gene match: 4. This CDR3 has 15 residues. The DNA of the CDR3 is TGTGCCAGCAGTTACCCAGCGGGAGGAGAAGAGACCCAGTACTTC. This sequence encodes CASSYPAGGEETQYF.

This clone was detected only a few times. The chain employs TRBV9 and TRBJ2-7; a weak D match, TRBD2 (5 bases). V was trimmed by 0 bases and J by 2 bases, leaving 12 bases between them. This CDR3 comprises 15 residues. Germline V gives CDR1 SGDLS, CDR2 YYNGEE. Written as DNA, the CDR3 is TGTGCCAGCAGCGTAGCGCCGGGAACGACCTACGAGCAGTACTTC. It codes for CASSVAPGTTYEQYF.

The chain links TRBV5-4 to TRBJ1-2, with 8 nucleotides matching TRBD1. CDR3 length: 13 residues. Germline values: CDR1 SGHNT, CDR2 YYREEE (reference sequence). Trimming took 1 base from V and 7 from J; bases not matched to a gene: 3. The chain's CDR3 is CASSLSGGSGYTF. The CDR3 coding sequence is TGTGCCAGCAGCTTGTCAGGGGGCTCTGGCTACACCTTC.

As for this clone: Distinct nucleotide sequences in the sample also encode this CDR3. This chain's CDR3 is CASSQGPRETQYF. In DNA, the CDR3 is TGCGCCAGCAGCCAAGGCCCTCGGGAGACCCAGTACTTC. The chain carries TRBV4-1 and TRBJ2-5; D remains unclear. This CDR3 is built from 13 residues. V lost 1 base to trimming and J lost 5 bases, with 8 bases between them. The germline gives CDR1 MGHRA, CDR2 YSYEKL.

This clone turned up a few times. This CDR3 reads CASRHTASYGYTF. The CDR3 DNA reads as TGCGCCAGCAGACATACAGCAAGCTATGGCTACACCTTC. The rearrangement joins TRBV4-1 to TRBJ1-2; D unclear. Trimming took off 6 bases at V and 4 bases at J, with 12 bases between the two ends. The CDR3 extends over 13 amino acids. CDR1 is MGHRA and CDR2 is YSYEKL in the germline V gene.

In its sample, this clone was seen a few times. The J gene is TRBJ1-1, the V gene TRBV30, with TRBD1 matching 8 bases. CDR1 and CDR2 (germline): GTSNPN, SVGIG (reference sequence). The CDR3 has 17 amino acids. V was clipped by 4 bases and J by 0 bases; unmatched bases: 13. As DNA, the CDR3 is TGTGCCTGGAATTCGGACAGGGCCACGACCCTGAACACTGAAGCTTTCTTT. Translating gives CAWNSDRATTLNTEAFF.

The gene calls are TRBV19 and TRBJ2-3; 9 bases agree with TRBD2. This CDR3 spans 17 amino acids. After removal of 4 bases from V and 4 bases from J, the junction contained 12 bases not matched to a gene. Germline CDR1 reads LNHDA; CDR2 reads SQIVND (reference sequence). CDR3 nucleotide sequence: TGTGCCAGTAGTAACCGAGCGGGAGGTTTGAGGGCAGATACGCAGTATTTT. It codes for CASSNRAGGLRADTQYF.

The CDR3 sequence: CAKQGAGANVLTF. Written as DNA, the CDR3 is TGTGCCAAACAGGGGGCTGGGGCCAACGTCCTGACTTTC. The chain is built from TRBV2 and TRBJ2-6; 8 positions match TRBD1. Trimming took 10 bases from V and 2 from J; bases not matched to a gene: 1. The CDR3 totals 13 residues. Germline V gives CDR1 SNHLY, CDR2 FYNNEI.

In its sample, this clone was seen a few times. The J gene is TRBJ2-5, the V gene TRBV29-1, with TRBD2 identical over 8 bases. CDR1 and CDR2 (germline): SQVTM, ANQGSEA. Trimming at V came to 8 bases and at J to 5 bases, leaving 10 bases not matched to a gene. The CDR3 consists of 13 residues. The CDR3 DNA reads TGCAGCACCCGGGGGGGACTATTGGAGACCCAGTACTTC. Amino acid sequence: CSTRGGLLETQYF.

This clone was found a few times. The chain links TRBV29-1 to TRBJ1-2; a weak D match, TRBD1 (6 bases). Trimming took 2 bases from V and 5 from J, leaving 9 bases between them. Germline-derived CDR1 and CDR2 are SQVTM and ANQGSEA. CDR3 length equals 12 residues. The CDR3 region is CSVEKGTYGYTF. The DNA for the CDR3 is TGCAGCGTTGAAAAGGGGACATATGGCTACACCTTC.

This clone was seen a few times. Distinct nucleotide sequences in the sample also encode this CDR3. The chain links TRBV30 to TRBJ1-1; D gene ambiguous. Deletions cut 0 bases from V and 0 bases from J, with 5 bases between. The CDR3 has 13 amino acids. The V gene's germline CDR1 is GTSNPN and CDR2 SVGIG (reference sequence). The CDR3 region is CAWSVAMNTEAFF. The CDR3 DNA follows: TGTGCCTGGAGTGTAGCTATGAACACTGAAGCTTTCTTT.

This clone was counted between two and nine times. V usage is TRBV11-2 and J usage is TRBJ2-5; TRBD2 matches 7 bases. V lost 5 bases and J lost 1; bases outside the gene matches: 19. Germline V CDR1 and CDR2: SGHAT, FQNNGV. The CDR3 spans 19 residues. The CDR3 protein is CASSPLEGTSEWFQETQYF. CDR3 coding DNA: TGTGCCAGCAGCCCATTAGAGGGAACTAGCGAGTGGTTCCAAGAGACCCAGTACTTC.

This rearrangement joins TRBV29-1 to TRBJ2-7, with a possible D match to TRBD1 (5 bases). With 3 bases removed from V and 2 bases from J, the gap between germline ends came to 11 bases. The CDR3 contains 13 residues. CDR1 SQVTM and CDR2 ANQGSEA come from the germline V gene. CDR3 amino acids: CSVEEGDPYEQYF. The CDR3 region has the DNA TGCAGCGTTGAGGAAGGGGATCCCTACGAGCAGTACTTC.

This chain joins TRBV28 and TRBJ2-3; D may be TRBD1 (6 bases). Germline V gene lookup returns CDR1 MDHEN and CDR2 SYDVKM. V lost 4 bases, J lost 1 base, and 18 bases lay in between. The CDR3 is 17 residues long. The CDR3 spells CASSSPSGRQGTDTQYF. Here the CDR3 DNA reads TGTGCCAGCAGTTCACCGTCGGGGAGACAGGGCACAGATACGCAGTATTTT. Together with reference TRBV28 and TRBJ2-3, the CDR3 gives the full variable domain: DVKVTQSSRYLVKRTGEKVFLECVQDMDHENMFWYRQDPGLGLRLIYFSYDVKMKEKGDIPEGYSVSREKKERFSLILESASTNQTSMYLCASSSPSGRQGTDTQYFGPGTRLTVL.